The rows below give T cell receptor beta chains drawn from one sample of a study of cytomegalovirus exposure and HLA in healthy donors. TCRdb's table, derived via immunoSEQ multiplex PCR, lists solely in-frame clones and lacks some. The repertoire includes 200,000 to 250,000 clones, about three quarters of them detected once, and under 2% sits in the top ten. Input material: PBMCs. The receptors derive from a man younger than 35 in good health and CMV-seronegative. Each CDR3 is given with its conserved first and last residue. Each record gives: D gene, clone size, CDR3 length, J gene, V gene, CDR3 protein, CDR3 DNA. D genes are given only for firm matches. Clone size appears in some rows only: once, few, many, or a class for an expanded clone.

>NA|NA|14|TRBJ2-1|TRBV6-4
CASSDGNRVNEQFF
TGTGCCAGCAGTGACGGTAACAGGGTCAATGAGCAGTTCTTC
>NA|NA|15|TRBJ1-1|TRBV11-2
CASSLGGRGYGEAFF
TGTGCCAGCAGCTTAGGAGGCAGGGGATACGGTGAAGCTTTCTTT
>TRBD1|NA|16|TRBJ1-2|TRBV4-3
CASSQEWQGVIYGYTF
TGCGCCAGCAGCCAAGAGTGGCAGGGGGTTATCTATGGCTACACCTTC
>NA|NA|15|TRBJ1-1|TRBV7-6
CASSLESQGGTEAFF
TGTGCCAGCAGCTTAGAATCGCAGGGAGGGACTGAAGCTTTCTTT
>NA|few|17|TRBJ2-2|TRBV9
CASSSRGANSNTGELFF
TGTGCCAGCAGCTCCCGGGGAGCCAACTCAAACACCGGGGAGCTGTTTTTT
>NA|NA|15|TRBJ2-1|TRBV19
CASSTGQGVRQEQFF
TGTGCCAGTAGTACCGGACAAGGTGTGAGGCAAGAGCAGTTCTTC
>TRBD2|NA|16|TRBJ2-1|TRBV7-6
CASSLTGLAGVLEQFF
TGTGCCAGCAGCTTGACGGGACTAGCGGGAGTTCTTGAGCAGTTCTTC
>TRBD2|NA|13|TRBJ2-5|TRBV28
CASPREGHKTQYF
TGTGCCAGCCCCCGGGAGGGCCACAAGACCCAGTACTTC
>NA|NA|13|TRBJ2-6|TRBV30
CAWAGAGANVLTF
TGTGCCTGGGCAGGGGCCGGGGCCAACGTCCTGACTTTC
>TRBD2|NA|14|TRBJ2-5|TRBV6-5
CASSYHGGGETQYF
TGTGCCAGCAGTTACCACGGGGGGGGAGAGACCCAGTACTTC
>TRBD2|NA|14|TRBJ2-1|TRBV7-9
CASSLNGGGDEQFF
TGTGCCAGCAGCTTAAATGGCGGGGGGGATGAGCAGTTCTTC
>TRBD2|NA|17|TRBJ2-7|TRBV30
CAWSAPGLADFSYEQYF
TGTGCCTGGTCTGCTCCGGGACTAGCGGATTTCTCCTACGAGCAGTACTTC
>NA|once|15|TRBJ1-4|TRBV5-1
CASSSATGGFEKLFF
TGCGCCAGCAGCAGCGCCACCGGGGGTTTCGAAAAACTGTTTTTT
>NA|NA|16|TRBJ1-2|TRBV30
CAWSVRWVIPPGGYTF
TGTGCCTGGAGTGTACGGTGGGTAATTCCTCCGGGAGGCTACACCTTC
>NA|NA|11|TRBJ2-7|TRBV10-2
CASSAGFEQYF
TGCGCCAGCAGTGCGGGGTTCGAGCAGTACTTC
>TRBD2|NA|17|TRBJ2-3|TRBV11-2
CASSPDRLAGGSDTQYF
TGTGCCAGCAGCCCAGACCGTTTGGCGGGAGGATCAGATACGCAGTATTTT
>NA|few|16|TRBJ2-2|TRBV5-6
CASSSRRLGGTGELFF
TGTGCCAGCAGCTCGAGGAGACTAGGCGGCACCGGGGAGCTGTTTTTT
>NA|NA|14|TRBJ2-1|TRBV28
CASGEFGSYNEQFF
TGTGCCAGCGGGGAGTTCGGGTCCTACAATGAGCAGTTCTTC
>NA|NA|16|TRBJ2-2|TRBV11-2
CASSLGTIRNTGELFF
TGTGCCAGCAGCCTTGGGACAATTCGGAACACCGGGGAGCTGTTTTTT
>TRBD2|NA|14|TRBJ2-2|TRBV27
CASSLTLAAGELFF
TGTGCCAGCAGTTTAACACTAGCGGCCGGGGAGCTGTTTTTT
>TRBD2|NA|13|TRBJ2-7|TRBV30
CAVQGAGGYEQYF
TGTGCCGTCCAGGGCGCGGGAGGGTACGAGCAGTACTTC
>TRBD1|NA|15|TRBJ1-1|TRBV9
CASSVEQGGGTEAFF
TGTGCCAGCAGCGTGGAACAGGGGGGAGGTACTGAAGCTTTCTTT
>TRBD2|NA|18|TRBJ2-1|TRBV7-9
CASSLELSLADSYNEQFF
TGTGCCAGCAGCTTAGAACTGTCCCTAGCGGATTCCTACAATGAGCAGTTCTTC
>TRBD2|NA|16|TRBJ2-3|TRBV6-1
CASSGNSGTYTDTQYF
TGTGCCAGCAGTGGAAATAGCGGGACATACACAGATACGCAGTATTTT
>TRBD1|NA|15|TRBJ2-2|TRBV9
CASSVEQGAVGELFF
TGTGCCAGCAGCGTAGAGCAGGGGGCGGTCGGGGAGCTGTTTTTT
>NA|NA|15|TRBJ1-3|TRBV28
CASSPRGGSGNTIYF
TGTGCCAGCAGTCCCCGGGGGGGCTCCGGAAACACCATATATTTT
>NA|NA|20|TRBJ1-1|TRBV9
CASSPEGDRAASGGYTEAFF
TGTGCCAGCAGCCCCGAAGGGGACCGGGCCGCGTCGGGGGGGTACACTGAAGCTTTCTTT
>TRBD1|NA|16|TRBJ2-7|TRBV18
CASSPLAGQENYEQYF
TGTGCCAGCTCACCTTTGGCCGGACAGGAAAACTACGAGCAGTACTTC
>NA|NA|14|TRBJ1-5|TRBV28
CASSFLQGGQPQHF
TGTGCCAGCAGTTTCCTCCAGGGCGGACAGCCCCAGCATTTT
>TRBD1|NA|16|TRBJ2-3|TRBV27
CASSRRTGGPTDTQYF
TGTGCCAGCAGCCGACGGACAGGGGGTCCCACAGATACGCAGTATTTT
>NA|NA|15|TRBJ1-5|TRBV4-1
CASSQEGAEEQPQHF
TGCGCCAGCAGCCAAGAAGGTGCAGAGGAACAGCCCCAGCATTTT
>TRBD1|NA|15|TRBJ2-4|TRBV28
CASRPGGAGKNIQYF
TGTGCCAGCAGACCAGGGGGCGCGGGCAAAAACATTCAGTACTTC
>NA|once|18|TRBJ2-2|TRBV21-1
CASSKGQGNFPNTGELFF
TGTGCCAGCAGCAAGGGACAGGGTAATTTCCCTAACACCGGGGAGCTGTTTTTT
>NA|NA|15|TRBJ2-2|TRBV28
CASSLSGVGIGELFF
TGTGCCAGCAGTTTATCAGGGGTTGGTATCGGGGAGCTGTTTTTT
>NA|NA|14|TRBJ2-5|TRBV6-6
CASSYELPQETQYF
TGTGCCAGCAGTTATGAGCTACCACAAGAGACCCAGTACTTC
>NA|NA|14|TRBJ1-1|TRBV7-2
CASSLYDRNTEAFF
TGTGCCAGCAGCTTATATGACAGAAACACTGAAGCTTTCTTT
>TRBD2|few|14|TRBJ2-1|TRBV2
CASMGLAGYNEQFF
TGTGCCAGCATGGGACTAGCGGGCTACAATGAGCAGTTCTTC
>NA|NA|13|TRBJ1-1|TRBV5-8
CASSSSRNTEAFF
TGTGCCAGCAGCTCTTCCCGGAACACTGAAGCTTTCTTT
>TRBD2|NA|16|TRBJ2-3|TRBV13
CASSLKGLTGADTQYF
TGTGCCAGCAGCTTAAAGGGACTAACGGGGGCAGATACGCAGTATTTT
>NA|once|16|TRBJ1-2|TRBV4-2
CASSQEATAGNYGYTF
TGTGCCAGCAGCCAAGAGGCGACAGCTGGCAACTATGGCTACACCTTC
>NA|NA|11|TRBJ2-7|TRBV11-1
CASSVHSEQYF
TGTGCCAGCAGCGTTCACAGCGAGCAGTACTTC
>NA|few|18|TRBJ2-3|TRBV7-9
CASSASNLGDITQDTQYF
TGTGCCAGCAGCGCATCTAACCTAGGGGACATAACACAGGATACGCAGTATTTT
>TRBD2|NA|16|TRBJ2-1|TRBV5-4
CASSLKLAGEYNEQFF
TGTGCCAGCAGCTTGAAACTAGCGGGGGAGTACAATGAGCAGTTCTTC
>NA|NA|15|TRBJ1-6|TRBV9
CASSLTHNYNSPLHF
TGTGCCAGCAGCCTGACACATAACTATAATTCACCCCTCCACTTT
>TRBD1|NA|17|TRBJ1-5|TRBV7-9
CASSHHDRADSNQPQHF
TGTGCCAGCAGCCACCACGACAGGGCCGATAGCAATCAGCCCCAGCATTTT
>NA|NA|14|TRBJ2-3|TRBV4-2
CASSPSPSTDTQYF
TGTGCCAGCAGCCCCTCTCCTAGCACAGATACGCAGTATTTT
>NA|NA|16|TRBJ2-2|TRBV5-4
CASSLARAANTGELFF
TGTGCCAGCAGCTTGGCCAGGGCCGCGAACACCGGGGAGCTGTTTTTT
>NA|NA|14|TRBJ1-2|TRBV6-1
CASSEAPANYGYTF
TGTGCCAGCAGTGAAGCGCCAGCTAACTATGGCTACACCTTC
>TRBD2|few|19|TRBJ2-1|TRBV5-4
CASSLMTSGGVGGYNEQFF
TGTGCCAGCAGCTTGATGACTAGCGGGGGGGTAGGGGGGTACAATGAGCAGTTCTTC
>NA|NA|12|TRBJ1-5|TRBV15
CATSVQGQPQHF
TGTGCCACCAGCGTACAGGGTCAGCCCCAGCATTTT
>NA|NA|14|TRBJ1-1|TRBV2
CASSESGGNTEAFF
TGTGCCAGCAGTGAAAGTGGCGGGAACACTGAAGCTTTCTTT
>NA|once|16|TRBJ2-3|TRBV28
CASSLTGGVSTDTQYF
TGTGCCAGCAGTTTAACGGGCGGGGTCAGCACAGATACGCAGTATTTT
>TRBD1|few|18|TRBJ2-5|TRBV27
CASSLKGPDRVVQETQYF
TGTGCCAGCAGTTTAAAGGGGCCAGACAGGGTGGTCCAAGAGACCCAGTACTTC
>TRBD1|NA|13|TRBJ1-2|TRBV5-4
CASGQGVSYGYTF
TGTGCCAGCGGCCAGGGGGTAAGCTATGGCTACACCTTC